Listed below are T cell receptor beta chains from one sample, sequenced in a study of T cell repertoires in cytomegalovirus infection. Which antigens these TCRs recognize remains unknown. TCRdb recomputed calls from the reads with MiXCR, one row per CDR3 protein. The sample holds 550,000 to 700,000 distinct CDR3 sequences, over 35% seen once. This material consisted of cultured PBMCs, taken from culture after CMV antigen stimulation. Receptors were obtained from a human donor in good health (CMV status not recorded). Some clones in this sample may be carry-over from other donors' samples. CDR3s include the opening cysteine and the closing phenylalanine or tryptophan. D genes are given only for firm matches. Not all rows give a size; the values are once, few, many and, for expanded clones, a class.

D gene | J gene | clone size | V gene | CDR3 length | CDR3 DNA | CDR3 protein
TRBD1 | TRBJ2-5 | - | TRBV29-1 | 12 | TGCAGCGACATGACAGGGTGGGAGACCCAGTACTTC | CSDMTGWETQYF
- | TRBJ1-4 | - | TRBV15 | 16 | TGTGCCACCAGCAGTGAGGGGAGTCTCGCTAATGAAAAACTGTTTTTT | CATSSEGSLANEKLFF
- | TRBJ1-4 | - | TRBV7-2 | 15 | TGTGCCAGCAGCTCTCTTGTGGGGACTAATGAAAAACTGTTTTTT | CASSSLVGTNEKLFF
TRBD2 | TRBJ2-2 | - | TRBV27 | 17 | TGTGCCAGCAGTTTTCAGTGGGAGGGTGTTGACACCGGGGAGCTGTTTTTT | CASSFQWEGVDTGELFF
- | TRBJ2-7 | - | TRBV27 | 14 | TGTGCCAGCAGCCCCTCCCAAAAGGCCTACGAGCAGTACTTC | CASSPSQKAYEQYF
TRBD2 | TRBJ2-1 | few | TRBV7-6 | 14 | TGTGCCAGCAGCTTAGGGGGGACTAGTTCTGAGCAGTTCTTC | CASSLGGTSSEQFF
- | TRBJ2-1 | once | TRBV6-2/TRBV6-3 | 15 | TGTGCCAGCAGGCAGTCCGTTGGGGGCCGAGATGAGCAGTTCTTC | CASRQSVGGRDEQFF
TRBD1 | TRBJ2-5 | few | TRBV20-1 | 13 | TGCAGTGCGCAACCAGGGGGCCAGGAGACCCAGTACTTC | CSAQPGGQETQYF
- | TRBJ2-3 | - | TRBV4-1 | 15 | TGCGCCAGCAGCCAAGGAGGTAGCGCCACAGATACGCAGTATTTT | CASSQGGSATDTQYF
TRBD1 | TRBJ2-2 | many | TRBV7-2 | 15 | TGTGCCAGCAGCTACGGGGACAGGGCGGCCGGGGAGCTGTTTTTT | CASSYGDRAAGELFF
- | TRBJ2-1 | - | TRBV20-1 | 13 | TGCAGTGCCGAGGGTAGCTCCTACAATGAGCAGTTCTTC | CSAEGSSYNEQFF
TRBD1 | TRBJ1-5 | - | TRBV6-2/TRBV6-3 | 15 | TGTGCCAGCAGTTACGCGGACAGGGGTCATCAGCCCCAGCATTTT | CASSYADRGHQPQHF
- | TRBJ1-4 | - | TRBV27 | 14 | TGTGCCAGCAGTTTTGACTCATTTAATGAAAAACTGTTTTTT | CASSFDSFNEKLFF
- | TRBJ2-3 | - | TRBV9 | 14 | TGTGCCAGCAGCGTCTCAGTTTACACAGATACGCAGTATTTT | CASSVSVYTDTQYF
- | TRBJ2-3 | few | TRBV6-1 | 11 | TGTGCCAGCCAGGAGTCGGATACGCAGTATTTT | CASQESDTQYF
TRBD1 | TRBJ1-4 | - | TRBV12-3/TRBV12-4 | 15 | TGTGCCAGCAGTTCGGGACAGGGGGTATGGGAAAAACTGTTTTTT | CASSSGQGVWEKLFF
TRBD2 | TRBJ2-7 | few | TRBV12-5 | 16 | TGTGCTAGTGGTTTGGTATTAGCGGGAGTGCCCTCCGAGCAGTACTTC | CASGLVLAGVPSEQYF
TRBD2 | TRBJ2-1 | - | TRBV7-2 | 19 | TGTGCCAGCAGCCCCCGTGAGCGGGAGGTCACCGGGTCCTACAATGAGCAGTTCTTC | CASSPREREVTGSYNEQFF
- | TRBJ2-1 | - | TRBV7-2 | 15 | TGTGCCAGCAGCTTAACCGGGTTCTACTTGAATGAGCAGTTCTTC | CASSLTGFYLNEQFF
TRBD2 | TRBJ2-2 | - | TRBV19 | 13 | TGTGCCTGCGGGAGGGTCGACACCGGGGAGCTGTTTTTT | CACGRVDTGELFF
- | TRBJ1-2 | - | TRBV20-1 | 13 | TGCAGTGCTAGAGATCTCAGGGTGGGTGGCTACACCTTC | CSARDLRVGGYTF
- | TRBJ2-5 | - | TRBV6-1 | 13 | TGTGCCAGCAGTGAAGACTTAGAAGAGACCCAGTACTTC | CASSEDLEETQYF
- | TRBJ2-5 | - | TRBV11-2 | 14 | TGTGCCAGCAGCTTTGAGGTAGCGAGAGAGACCCAGTACTTC | CASSFEVARETQYF
TRBD1 | TRBJ2-5 | - | TRBV7-2 | 15 | TGTGCCAGCAGCCCAGGGACAGGGAGGGCAGAGACCCAGTACTTC | CASSPGTGRAETQYF
- | TRBJ1-1 | - | TRBV29-1 | 13 | TGCAGCGTCGGAACGAACAAGAACACTGAAGCTTTCTTT | CSVGTNKNTEAFF
- | TRBJ2-2 | - | TRBV20-1 | 14 | TGCAGTGCTCAGGGGGGGGAGGATCACGGGGAGCTGTTTTTT | CSAQGGEDHGELFF
- | TRBJ2-2 | - | TRBV7-6 | 16 | TGTGCCAGCAGCCTAACGAACTTAGTAACGGGCCGGGAGCTGTTTTTT | CASSLTNLVTGRELFF
TRBD2 | TRBJ2-5 | few | TRBV12-3/TRBV12-4 | 13 | TGTGCCAGCAGTCCCCGGGAGGGTGAGACCCAGTACTTC | CASSPREGETQYF
- | TRBJ2-5 | - | TRBV7-4 | 12 | TGTGCCAGCAGCTTAGCCGCAGCGACCCAGTACTTC | CASSLAAATQYF
- | TRBJ2-1 | - | TRBV12-3/TRBV12-4 | 13 | TGTGCCAGCAGCCGGTATGAGTTAGGCGAGCAGTTCTTC | CASSRYELGEQFF
TRBD1 | TRBJ2-7 | many | TRBV7-2 | 15 | TGTGCCAGCAGCATCCGGGACAGTCCCTTGTACGAGCAGTACTTC | CASSIRDSPLYEQYF
- | TRBJ2-7 | - | TRBV7-8 | 14 | TGTGCCAGCAGCCGCTTGGGGGGCTCCTACGAGCAGTACTTC | CASSRLGGSYEQYF
- | TRBJ1-5 | once | TRBV19 | 14 | TGTGCCAGTACCCCAGGGGTCCTTAATCAGCCCCAGCATTTT | CASTPGVLNQPQHF
- | TRBJ1-4 | few | TRBV7-9 | 14 | TGTGCCAGCAGCCAAGATGCAACTAATGAAAAACTGTTTTTT | CASSQDATNEKLFF
- | TRBJ2-7 | few | TRBV7-6 | 14 | TGTGCCAGCAGTTTAATGGAGTTCTCCTACGAGCAGTACTTC | CASSLMEFSYEQYF
- | TRBJ1-1 | many | TRBV7-6 | 15 | TGTGCCAGCAGCTTAGGGGGGGTTAAGAACACTGAAGCTTTCTTT | CASSLGGVKNTEAFF
TRBD2 | TRBJ2-5 | - | TRBV20-1 | 15 | TGCAGTGCACCGTCTAGCGGACCTCTCAAAGAGACCCAGTACTTC | CSAPSSGPLKETQYF
- | TRBJ1-2 | - | TRBV12-3/TRBV12-4 | 13 | TGTGCCAGCAGCGTGACAGCTGGCTATGGCTACACCTTC | CASSVTAGYGYTF
TRBD1 | TRBJ2-5 | once | TRBV15 | 16 | TGTGCCACCAGTGGTCAGGGGGCGGGGATCCAAGAGACCCAGTACTTC | CATSGQGAGIQETQYF
- | TRBJ1-1 | - | TRBV20-1 | 14 | TGCAGTGCCTCGAGGGGGAGACTGAACACTGAAGCTTTCTTT | CSASRGRLNTEAFF
- | TRBJ2-2 | - | TRBV20-1 | 15 | TGCAGTGCTTCGAACAGGAGGGTAGACACCGGGGAGCTGTTTTTT | CSASNRRVDTGELFF
- | TRBJ1-1 | few | TRBV7-9 | 14 | TGTGCCAGCAGCCCGACAGTCATGAACACTGAAGCTTTCTTT | CASSPTVMNTEAFF
- | TRBJ1-1 | many | TRBV6-1 | 18 | TGTGCCAGCAGTGGAGGGCCTCCGGGCTGGCGTGAGAACACTGAAGCTTTCTTT | CASSGGPPGWRENTEAFF
TRBD1 | TRBJ1-6 | - | TRBV20-1 | 13 | TGCAGTGCCCCCGGGACAGGGAATTCACCCCTCCACTTT | CSAPGTGNSPLHF
- | TRBJ1-1 | few | TRBV7-2 | 14 | TGTGCCAGCAGCTTAGAGACTCCCCTCTCTGAAGCTTTCTTT | CASSLETPLSEAFF
- | TRBJ2-3 | - | TRBV6-1 | 14 | TGTGCCAGCAGGATGGTCGTTAGCACAGATACGCAGTATTTT | CASRMVVSTDTQYF
- | TRBJ1-2 | few | TRBV10-3 | 17 | TGTGCCATCAGTGAGACCAGTGGGCAGTGGGGATACTATGGCTACACCTTC | CAISETSGQWGYYGYTF
TRBD2 | TRBJ2-5 | - | TRBV6-1 | 17 | TGTGCCAGCAGTGACTACACCGGGACTAGCGGTCAAGAGACCCAGTACTTC | CASSDYTGTSGQETQYF
- | TRBJ2-1 | few | TRBV12-3/TRBV12-4 | 13 | TGTGCCAGCAGTATCGTAGGCCTCAATGAGCAGTTCTTC | CASSIVGLNEQFF
- | TRBJ2-1 | few | TRBV20-1 | 16 | TGCAGTGCTAGAGTGGGGGGCCCGGGGGCCTACAATGAGCAGTTCTTC | CSARVGGPGAYNEQFF
- | TRBJ2-3 | - | TRBV5-4 | 15 | TGTGCCAGCAGCCCGGGGCGGACCCCGACAGATACGCAGTATTTT | CASSPGRTPTDTQYF
- | TRBJ1-6 | - | TRBV14 | 13 | TGTGCCAGCAGCCAAGATCTAGGCTCACCCCTCCACTTT | CASSQDLGSPLHF
- | TRBJ2-1 | - | TRBV28 | 11 | TGTGCCAGCACTATTTTCAATGAGCAGTTCTTC | CASTIFNEQFF